The 31 T cell receptor beta chains reported below all come from one sample, sequenced in a study of CD8 T cells in Susac syndrome. Random hexamers were used to reverse transcribe an amount of about 0.45 to 1 ug RNA. TCRdb independently ran MiXCR on the immunoSEQ multiplex PCR reads; one entry per CDR3 protein. In the table there are 65,000 to 80,000 distinct CDR3 sequences, more than 85% of which are singletons. The specimen sequenced was CD8+ T cells from PBMCs. The source of these receptors is a human donor with multiple sclerosis.

The chain is built from TRBV9 and TRBJ1-2; no definite D call. Germline CDR1 reads SGDLS; CDR2 reads YYNGEE. The V end lost 4 bases, the J end lost 1 base, and 14 bases lay between the germline ends. This CDR3 has 15 residues. The CDR3 DNA sequence: TGTGCCAGCAGCTCCCTTTTGGAGGGTAACTATGGCTACACCTTC. Translating gives CASSSLLEGNYGYTF.

V is TRBV28 and J is TRBJ1-2; TRBD1 is a possible D gene (6 bases). The CDR3 runs 15 residues. The germline gives CDR1 MDHEN, CDR2 SYDVKM. Between the trimmed V and J ends, which lost 5 bases and 3 bases, there was a span of 16 bases. The CDR3 protein is CASSNTGLPDYGYTF. The CDR3 nucleotides read TGTGCCAGCAGTAATACAGGGCTGCCGGACTATGGCTACACCTTC.

The chain combines TRBV27 with TRBJ2-7; D might be TRBD1 or TRBD2, each matching 5 bases. This CDR3 contains 14 residues. Germline values: CDR1 MNHEY, CDR2 SMNVEV (reference sequence). The V end lost 2 bases, the J end lost 2 bases, and 10 bases lay between the germline ends. CDR3 coding DNA: TGTGCCAGCAGTTTAGGGGGTCGACCCTACGAGCAGTACTTC. It yields the protein CASSLGGRPYEQYF.

This chain connects TRBV13 to TRBJ2-4; 15 nucleotides match TRBD2. V trimming: 5 bases; J trimming: 8 bases; junction bases outside the gene matches: 10. This CDR3 is 17 amino acids long. Germline V gives CDR1 PRHDT, CDR2 FYEKMQ (reference sequence). In DNA form, the CDR3 reads TGTGCCAGCAGCCTCCGGACTAGCGGGGGGGAATGGGACATTCAGTACTTC. This sequence encodes CASSLRTSGGEWDIQYF.

The chain joins TRBV5-6 to TRBJ1-4; D remains ambiguous. The germline V gene has CDR1 SGHDT and CDR2 YYEEEE. V was shortened by 1 base and J by 5 bases, with 3 bases between the two germline ends. The CDR3 totals 12 residues. CDR3 sequence reads: CASSLRNEKLFF. The CDR3 DNA reads as TGTGCCAGCAGCTTGCGGAATGAAAAACTGTTTTTT. Complete variable domain (other parts from reference TRBV5-6 and TRBJ1-4): DAGVTQSPTHLIKTRGQQVTLRCSPKSGHDTVSWYQQALGQGPQFIFQYYEEEERQRGNFPDRFSGHQFPNYSSELNVNALLLGDSALYLCASSLRNEKLFFGSGTQLSVL.

In this sample, this clonotype turned up once. The rearrangement joins TRBV10-3 to TRBJ2-7, with 11 bases identical to TRBD1. The CDR3 is 15 amino acids. After removal of 6 bases from V and 3 bases from J, the junction contained 7 bases not matched to a gene. CDR1 is ENHRY and CDR2 is SYGVKD in the germline V gene. Here the CDR3 reads CAIRGGTGGIYEQYF. CDR3 DNA sequence: TGTGCCATCAGAGGGGGGACAGGGGGGATCTACGAGCAGTACTTC.

V and J are TRBV7-8 and TRBJ2-1, with D perhaps matching TRBD2 (6 bases). The CDR3 extends over 16 amino acids. Trimming left V 5 bases short and J 1 base short, with 15 bases between. The germline V gene encodes CDR1 SGHVS and CDR2 FQNEAQ. CDR3: CASSLVGSPSYNEQFF. The CDR3 DNA sequence: TGTGCCAGCAGCCTAGTCGGGAGCCCGTCCTACAATGAGCAGTTCTTC.

The V call is TRBV19, the J call TRBJ2-1; D not resolved. Germline CDR1 reads LNHDA; CDR2 reads SQIVND (reference sequence). This CDR3 spans 17 amino acids. V lost 0 bases to trimming and J lost 0 bases, with 12 bases between them. The CDR3 sequence: CASSIDGVASSYNEQFF. Written as DNA, the CDR3 is TGTGCCAGTAGTATAGATGGGGTGGCTAGCTCCTACAATGAGCAGTTCTTC.

In this sample, this clonotype turned up once. The chain uses TRBV7-2 and TRBJ2-7; the D gene could be TRBD1 or TRBD2 (5 bases each). With 2 bases removed from V and 0 bases from J, the gap between germline ends came to 8 bases. Germline CDR1 is SGHTA and CDR2 is FQGNSA. The length of the CDR3 is 14 residues. The CDR3 is CASSLFGGSYEQYF. The CDR3 nucleotides read TGTGCCAGCAGCTTATTTGGGGGCTCCTACGAGCAGTACTTC.

The V call is TRBV12-3 or TRBV12-4, the J call TRBJ2-5; 10 nucleotides agree with TRBD2. The CDR3 is made up of 16 amino acids. With 6 bases clipped from V and 5 bases from J, the junction kept 12 bases outside the gene matches. In DNA, the CDR3 is TGTGCCAGCAGCCCGACTAGCGGGTACTCGGGGGAGACCCAGTACTTC. Protein sequence: CASSPTSGYSGETQYF.

The genes are TRBV7-9 and TRBJ1-2; maybe TRBD1 (5 bases). V was trimmed by 4 bases and J by 8 bases, leaving 17 bases between them. From germline, CDR1 is SEHNR and CDR2 FQNEAQ (reference sequence). CDR3 length: 14 amino acids. This CDR3 reads CASSSTGSGYGYTF. CDR3 nucleotide sequence: TGTGCCAGCAGCTCTACAGGTTCCGGCTACGGCTACACCTTC. The complete variable domain, with remaining parts taken from reference TRBV7-9 and TRBJ1-2, reads DTGVSQNPRHKITKRGQNVTFRCDPISEHNRLYWYRQTLGQGPEFLTYFQNEAQLEKSRLLSDRFSAERPKGSFSTLEIQRTEQGDSAMYLCASSSTGSGYGYTFGSGTRLTVV.

The chain employs TRBV4-1 and TRBJ2-7, with D perhaps TRBD1 (6 bases). The length of the CDR3 is 14 residues. Germline V gene sequence: CDR1 MGHRA, CDR2 YSYEKL. V was trimmed by 3 bases and J by 1 base, leaving 10 bases between them. The CDR3 spells CASSHPGQSYEQYF. For the CDR3, the DNA is TGCGCCAGCAGCCACCCAGGACAGTCCTACGAGCAGTACTTC.

The rearrangement links TRBV9 to TRBJ2-2; 8 bases map to TRBD2. The V gene's germline CDR1 is SGDLS and CDR2 YYNGEE. J was trimmed by 1 base and V by 0 bases; bases with no gene match: 2. The length of the CDR3 is 16 residues. This CDR3 is CASSVGAGGNTGELFF. The CDR3 DNA reads TGTGCCAGCAGCGTAGGCGCGGGGGGGAACACCGGGGAGCTGTTTTTT.

CDR3 bases: TGCGCCAGCAGCCAAATGACTAGCGGGGGGGCGTTTTCCTACGAGCAGTACTTC. It encodes CASSQMTSGGAFSYEQYF. This chain joins TRBV4-1 and TRBJ2-7; 14 nucleotides match TRBD2. Germline lookup yields CDR1 MGHRA and CDR2 YSYEKL. The CDR3 contains 18 residues. The J segment lost 1 base and the V segment lost 2 bases, leaving 7 bases of the junction unmatched.

The chain employs TRBV27 and TRBJ1-1, with 8 bases matching TRBD1. Losses at the gene ends were 6 bases for V and 7 bases for J; bases not matched to a gene: 10. Germline V CDR1 and CDR2: MNHEY, SMNVEV (reference sequence). The CDR3 is 14 residues long. The CDR3 spells CASRDQQGEIEAFF. The CDR3, as DNA: TGTGCCAGCAGGGACCAACAGGGGGAAATTGAAGCTTTCTTT.

The chain carries TRBV29-1 and TRBJ2-1, with D tentatively TRBD1 (6 bases). Germline values: CDR1 SQVTM, CDR2 ANQGSEA. Trimming left V 3 bases short and J 7 bases short, with 10 bases between. The CDR3 is 12 residues long. CDR3 loop: CSVDPRGNEQFF. The CDR3, as DNA: TGCAGCGTTGACCCCAGGGGAAATGAGCAGTTCTTC.

J is TRBJ2-2 and V is TRBV11-2, with a possible D match to TRBD1 (6 bases). V lost 2 bases and J 2 bases, leaving 12 bases between the germline ends. The V gene's germline CDR1 is SGHAT and CDR2 FQNNGV. The length of the CDR3 is 16 residues. CDR3 nucleotides: TGTGCCAGCAGCTTACTCTACAGGGAAAACACCGGGGAGCTGTTTTTT. As protein: CASSLLYRENTGELFF.

The CDR3 nucleotides read TGTGCCAGCAGTCTAGACAGACCTAGCACAGATACGCAGTATTTT. This translates into CASSLDRPSTDTQYF. V and J are TRBV27 and TRBJ2-3, with D perhaps TRBD1 (5 bases). Per germline, CDR1 MNHEY and CDR2 SMNVEV (reference sequence). This CDR3 is built from 15 residues. V was shortened by 5 bases and J by 0 bases, with 12 bases between the two germline ends.

In its sample, this clonotype was seen once. The gene calls are TRBV6-5 and TRBJ2-7, with D tentatively TRBD1 or TRBD2 (5 bases each). V dropped 7 bases and J dropped 3 bases, with 16 bases sitting between them. Germline V gene lookup returns CDR1 MNHEY and CDR2 SVGAGI. This CDR3 contains 14 residues. CDR3 in DNA: TGTGCCAGCAAGCTACAGGACGGGGACTACGAGCAGTACTTC. As protein: CASKLQDGDYEQYF.

Here the CDR3 DNA reads TGTGCCAGTAGTACCCGACAGCCTTCTAACTATGGCTACACCTTC. Translation: CASSTRQPSNYGYTF. The J gene is TRBJ1-2, the V gene TRBV19, with TRBD1 as a possible D gene (5 bases). The ends were cut back, 4 bases at V and 0 bases at J, with 12 bases in the middle. CDR3 length: 15 amino acids. Germline V gene lookup returns CDR1 LNHDA and CDR2 SQIVND (reference sequence).

The chain is built from TRBV4-1 and TRBJ2-7; 13 bases match TRBD2. The junction had 12 bases not matched to a gene; V was cut back by 5 bases and J by 2 bases. This CDR3 spans 18 amino acids. Germline V lookup: CDR1 MGHRA, CDR2 YSYEKL. The CDR3, as DNA: TGCGCCAGCAGCGACAGGACTAGCGGGAGAATTTCCGCCTACGAGCAGTACTTC. It is translated as CASSDRTSGRISAYEQYF.

The chain couples TRBV5-6 to TRBJ2-1; D possibly corresponds to TRBD1 (5 bases). Trimming took off 1 base at V and 9 bases at J, with 8 bases between the two ends. Germline-derived CDR1 and CDR2 are SGHDT and YYEEEE. The CDR3 loop spans 12 amino acids. The DNA of the CDR3 is TGTGCCAGCAGCTTGCAGGGTGCTGAGCAGTTCTTC. Residues: CASSLQGAEQFF. Full variable domain (outside the CDR3, taken from reference TRBV5-6 and TRBJ2-1): DAGVTQSPTHLIKTRGQQVTLRCSPKSGHDTVSWYQQALGQGPQFIFQYYEEEERQRGNFPDRFSGHQFPNYSSELNVNALLLGDSALYLCASSLQGAEQFFGPGTRLTVL.

The gene calls are TRBV28 and TRBJ1-6; D gene uncertain. The germline CDR1 and CDR2 sequences are MDHEN and SYDVKM. V was trimmed by 2 bases and J by 10 bases, leaving 12 bases between them. CDR3 size: 14 residues. The chain's CDR3 is CASSLTKWGSPLHF. The CDR3 bases are TGTGCCAGCAGTTTAACGAAGTGGGGATCACCCCTCCACTTT.

The chain has TRBV4-1 and TRBJ1-6; no definite D call. The germline V gene encodes CDR1 MGHRA and CDR2 YSYEKL. This CDR3 is 15 amino acids long. Trimming took 8 bases from V and 6 from J, leaving 17 bases between them. Written as DNA, the CDR3 is TGCGCCAGCGCCGAGGATATGACGCGTAATTCACCCCTCCACTTT. It encodes CASAEDMTRNSPLHF.

The chain uses TRBV28 and TRBJ2-3, with 7 bases matching TRBD2. The CDR3 sequence is 15 residues long. In germline, CDR1 is MDHEN, CDR2 SYDVKM. With V trimmed by 3 bases and J by 4 bases, 7 bases remained unmatched. The CDR3 nucleotides are TGTGCCAGCAGTTTGCGGGGGAGCACCGCAGATACGCAGTATTTT. Translating gives CASSLRGSTADTQYF.

In its sample, this clonotype ranks as medium-sized (0.01 to 0.1%). The CDR3, as DNA: TGTGCCAGCAGCCAAGATGTGGGACTAGCGGCCAGAAGTTCCGGGGAGCTGTTTTTT. Its protein product is CASSQDVGLAARSSGELFF. J is TRBJ2-2 and V is TRBV3-1; 11 bases align to TRBD2. The CDR3 length is 19 residues. After removal of 0 bases from V and 6 bases from J, the junction contained 12 bases not matched to a gene. Per germline, CDR1 LGHDT and CDR2 YNNKEL (reference sequence).

The chain is built from TRBV12-3 or TRBV12-4 and TRBJ2-1; 7 bases line up with TRBD1. V was clipped by 2 bases and J by 3 bases; unmatched bases: 10. The CDR3 spans 17 residues. CDR3: CASSLLAGGPFYNEQFF. CDR3 nucleotides: TGTGCCAGCAGTTTATTAGCAGGGGGACCCTTCTACAATGAGCAGTTCTTC.

The chain is built from TRBV27 and TRBJ2-7; D is possibly TRBD2 (5 bases). The CDR3 runs to 15 residues. Trimming removed 5 bases from V and 4 bases from J, with 18 bases in between. Germline V gene sequence: CDR1 MNHEY, CDR2 SMNVEV (reference sequence). The CDR3 reads CASSRPGWTFYEQYF. The CDR3 nucleotides read TGTGCCAGCAGTCGACCGGGCTGGACTTTTTACGAGCAGTACTTC.

The chain has TRBV12-3 or TRBV12-4 and TRBJ2-7; TRBD2 agrees at 7 bases. This CDR3 contains 16 residues. V lost 5 bases, J lost 0 bases, and 10 bases stayed unmatched. CDR3: CASSPWDYRSSYEQYF. As DNA, the CDR3 is TGTGCCAGCAGTCCCTGGGACTACAGGAGCTCCTACGAGCAGTACTTC.

The rearrangement uses TRBV12-3 or TRBV12-4 and TRBJ1-3; the D is unclear. Trimming took 2 bases from V and 0 from J, leaving 11 bases between them. The CDR3 sequence is 16 residues long. The CDR3 here is CASSLRPAFSGNTIYF. The CDR3 coding sequence is TGTGCCAGCAGTTTAAGGCCGGCATTCTCTGGAAACACCATATATTTT.

This sequence joins TRBV20-1 and TRBJ2-1; no clear D gene. Germline V lookup: CDR1 DFQATT, CDR2 SNEGSKA (reference sequence). Deletions cut 5 bases from V and 1 base from J, with 21 bases between. The CDR3 runs to 17 residues. CDR3 DNA sequence: TGCAGTGCTTTCTACCTGGACGGCCCTGGGTCCTACAATGAGCAGTTCTTC. Translating it yields CSAFYLDGPGSYNEQFF.